Listed here are 29 T cell receptor beta chains from one sample, sequenced in a study of T cell responses to AZD1222 COVID-19 vaccine. Libraries were prepared by immunoSEQ multiplex PCR; TCRdb keeps only in-frame clonotypes and omits some of them. The table shows about 160,000 clones, with 94% occurring only once. The specimen was peripheral blood, collected on day 0 of AZD1222 vaccination. Receptors were obtained from an adult in good health.

The rearrangement links TRBV19 to TRBJ1-1; 10 nucleotides align to TRBD1. From germline, CDR1 is LNHDA and CDR2 SQIVND (reference sequence). This CDR3 has 14 residues. V trimming: 3 bases; J trimming: 4 bases; junction bases outside the gene matches: 2. The CDR3 protein is CASSMTGGTTEAFF. The CDR3 DNA reads as TGTGCCAGTAGTATGACAGGGGGCACCACTGAAGCTTTCTTT.

The chain joins TRBV19 to TRBJ1-5; 9 bases are a match to TRBD1. V was clipped by 6 bases and J by 2 bases; unmatched bases: 2. The CDR3 is 14 residues long. Germline loops: CDR1 LNHDA, CDR2 SQIVND (reference sequence). In DNA form, the CDR3 reads TGTGCCAGTAGCTGGACAGGGGGCAATCAGCCCCAGCATTTT. Translated: CASSWTGGNQPQHF.

This sequence joins TRBV27 and TRBJ2-1, with D perhaps matching TRBD1 or TRBD2 (5 bases each). V was shortened by 1 base and J by 7 bases, with 5 bases between the two germline ends. Germline loops: CDR1 MNHEY, CDR2 SMNVEV (reference sequence). This CDR3 has 12 amino acids. In DNA, the CDR3 is TGTGCCAGCAGTTTATGGGGGAATGAGCAGTTCTTC. This gives the protein CASSLWGNEQFF.

The chain combines TRBV11-2 with TRBJ2-2, with 7 nucleotides matching TRBD2. The germline V gene encodes CDR1 SGHAT and CDR2 FQNNGV. This CDR3 comprises 17 residues. The J segment lost 4 bases and the V segment lost 5 bases, leaving 13 bases of the junction unmatched. CDR3 bases: TGTGCCAGCAGCCGAGGGCGGGGGACCGGATTCACCGGGGAGCTGTTTTTT. Translating it yields CASSRGRGTGFTGELFF.

The V gene is TRBV6-2 or TRBV6-3, the J gene TRBJ2-1, with D possibly matching TRBD1 (6 bases). This CDR3 has 14 residues. Germline V gene sequence: CDR1 MNHEY, CDR2 SVGEGT. V dropped 4 bases and J dropped 5 bases, with 12 bases sitting between them. CDR3 residues: CASSSRQVNNEQFF. The CDR3 DNA sequence: TGTGCCAGCAGTTCTCGACAGGTCAACAATGAGCAGTTCTTC.

The chain has TRBV5-6 and TRBJ1-2; D might be TRBD1 (6 bases). The germline V gene has CDR1 SGHDT and CDR2 YYEEEE. Deletions cut 0 bases from V and 8 bases from J, with 14 bases between. The CDR3 extends over 14 amino acids. CDR3 in amino acids: CASSLGLRGDGYTF. The CDR3 nucleotides are TGTGCCAGCAGCTTGGGGCTGAGGGGGGACGGCTACACCTTC. The whole variable domain, remainder taken from reference TRBV5-6 and TRBJ1-2, is DAGVTQSPTHLIKTRGQQVTLRCSPKSGHDTVSWYQQALGQGPQFIFQYYEEEERQRGNFPDRFSGHQFPNYSSELNVNALLLGDSALYLCASSLGLRGDGYTFGSGTRLTVV.

The chain couples TRBV3-1 (or the pseudogene TRBV3-2) to TRBJ2-1; 9 nucleotides line up with TRBD2. CDR3 length: 16 amino acids. The germline V gene has CDR1 LGHDT and CDR2 YNNKEL (reference sequence). J gave up 0 bases and V 3 bases, and 3 bases lay outside the gene matches. The CDR3 DNA is TGTGCCAGCAGCCACTTTAGCGGGGGCTCCTACAATGAGCAGTTCTTC. Protein sequence: CASSHFSGGSYNEQFF.

The chain joins TRBV28 to TRBJ1-1; D gene unclear. The CDR3 has 14 residues. Looked up from germline, CDR1 is MDHEN and CDR2 is SYDVKM. Trimming stripped 11 bases from V and 6 bases from J, with 22 bases between. For the CDR3, the DNA is TGTGCCGCTTCCCCGGCGCCGGACCGGGCTGAAGCTTTCTTT. Translating it yields CAASPAPDRAEAFF.

The rearrangement joins TRBV2 to TRBJ2-5; possible D gene TRBD1, 6 bases. The length of the CDR3 is 15 residues. The V gene lost 7 bases and the J gene lost 1 base, with 16 bases spanning the gap. Germline CDR1 SNHLY, CDR2 FYNNEI. In nucleotides, the CDR3 is TGTGCCAGCACCCATCAGACAGGAATCCAAGAGACCCAGTACTTC. This translates into CASTHQTGIQETQYF. Based on the CDR3 plus reference TRBV2 and TRBJ2-5, the full variable domain is EPEVTQTPSHQVTQMGQEVILRCVPISNHLYFYWYRQILGQKVEFLVSFYNNEISEKSEIFDDQFSVERPDGSNFTLKIRSTKLEDSAMYFCASTHQTGIQETQYFGPGTRLLVL.

The chain is built from TRBV21-1 and TRBJ2-2. TRBV21-1 is a pseudogene locus. CDR3 length: 17 residues. For the CDR3, the DNA is TGTGCCAGCAGCAAAGAGGTCGGTGGTAGAGACACCGGGGAGCTGTTTTTT. Its translation: CASSKEVGGRDTGELFF.

This chain joins TRBV9 and TRBJ1-6; no definite D call. Germline CDR1 reads SGDLS; CDR2 reads YYNGEE. This CDR3 spans 13 amino acids. V lost 0 bases and J lost 10, with 8 bases in between. The CDR3, as DNA: TGTGCCAGCAGCGTAGCCCCAGTGTCACCCCTCCACTTT. The encoded protein is CASSVAPVSPLHF.

The rearrangement links TRBV19 to TRBJ1-6, with D perhaps TRBD1 (6 bases). Per the germline V gene, CDR1 is LNHDA and CDR2 is SQIVND (reference sequence). The CDR3 covers 16 residues. Trimming left V 3 bases short and J 7 bases short, with 16 bases between. The CDR3 spells CASSIVGGASNSPLHF. The CDR3 DNA reads as TGTGCCAGTAGTATCGTGGGGGGCGCGTCGAATTCACCCCTCCACTTT.

The CDR3 nucleotides are TGTGCCAGCAGCCCACCGCGGCGCGGGAGGGTCACAGATACGCAGTATTTT. Translation gives CASSPPRRGRVTDTQYF. V gene TRBV7-9 combines with J gene TRBJ2-3; 9 bases agree with TRBD2. After removal of 5 bases from V and 2 bases from J, the junction contained 11 bases not matched to a gene. The CDR3 is made up of 17 amino acids. Germline V lookup: CDR1 SEHNR, CDR2 FQNEAQ (reference sequence).

V is TRBV18 and J is TRBJ2-3; D tentatively reads TRBD1 or TRBD2 (5 bases each). This CDR3 has 14 amino acids. Germline V lookup: CDR1 KGHSH, CDR2 LQKENI. V lost 5 bases and J lost 1, with 10 bases in between. CDR3 protein: CASSEVGGTDTQYF. CDR3 nucleotides: TGTGCCAGCTCAGAAGTGGGGGGCACAGATACGCAGTATTTT.

This chain uses TRBV5-1 with TRBJ2-5, with a tentative D call TRBD2 (6 bases). V was trimmed by 4 bases and J by 2 bases, leaving 15 bases between them. CDR1 is SGHRS, CDR2 YFSETQ, per germline. The CDR3 sequence is 15 residues long. CDR3 nucleotides: TGCGCCAGCAGCGGGGACTGGGCGGGGCAAGAGACCCAGTACTTC. It encodes CASSGDWAGQETQYF.

The chain carries TRBV3-1 (or the pseudogene TRBV3-2) and TRBJ1-2, with 9 nucleotides matching TRBD1. CDR3 length: 14 residues. V dropped 4 bases and J dropped 5; count of bases not matched to a gene: 5. Germline V lookup: CDR1 LGHDT, CDR2 YNNKEL (reference sequence). The CDR3 region has the DNA TGTGCCAGCAGCCTCGAAGACAGGGGGTATGGCTACACCTTC. Residues: CASSLEDRGYGYTF.

The rearrangement links TRBV7-3 to TRBJ2-3; D is unresolved. Germline V CDR1 and CDR2: SGHTA, FQGTGA. The V end was cut by 1 base, the J end by 4 bases, with 6 bases between. This CDR3 region has 13 residues. CDR3 amino acids: CASSLIPADTQYF. The CDR3 bases are TGTGCCAGCAGCTTAATTCCCGCAGATACGCAGTATTTT.

The rearrangement joins TRBV7-8 to TRBJ1-5; 8 bases match TRBD1. The CDR3 sequence is 18 residues long. J lost 4 bases, V lost 1 base, and 12 bases had no gene match. CDR1 SGHVS and CDR2 FQNEAQ come from the germline V gene. The CDR3 protein is CASSLGYGGTGPNQPQHF. The CDR3 DNA reads as TGTGCCAGCAGCTTAGGGTACGGTGGGACAGGACCTAATCAGCCCCAGCATTTT.

This chain joins TRBV6-5 and TRBJ1-3; no definite D call. Germline V CDR1 and CDR2: MNHEY, SVGAGI. Trimming cost V 6 bases and J 0 bases, with 6 bases left between them. This CDR3 is built from 13 residues. Here the CDR3 reads CASRLYSGNTIYF. Here the CDR3 DNA reads TGTGCCAGCAGACTGTACTCTGGAAACACCATATATTTT.

The CDR3 region is CASSVGQNTGELFF. In nucleotides, the CDR3 is TGTGCCAGCAGTGTGGGGCAAAACACCGGGGAGCTGTTTTTT. The chain joins TRBV2 to TRBJ2-2, with D tentatively TRBD1 (5 bases). The ends were cut back, 4 bases at V and 2 bases at J, with 8 bases in the middle. The CDR3 totals 14 residues. From germline, CDR1 is SNHLY and CDR2 FYNNEI.

The J gene is TRBJ2-5, the V gene TRBV15; D possibly corresponds to TRBD2 (5 bases). Trimming left V 3 bases short and J 5 bases short, with 19 bases between. Germline loops: CDR1 LNHNV, CDR2 YYDKDF (reference sequence). This CDR3 is 16 amino acids long. CDR3 sequence (DNA): TGTGCCACCAGCAGGTGGGGAGACTCTGTAGCGGAGACCCAGTACTTC. Translation: CATSRWGDSVAETQYF. The full variable domain, in which reference TRBV15 and TRBJ2-5 provide the parts outside the CDR3, is DAMVIQNPRYQVTQFGKPVTLSCSQTLNHNVMYWYQQKSSQAPKLLFHYYDKDFNNEADTPDNFQSRRPNTSFCFLDIRSPGLGDTAMYLCATSRWGDSVAETQYFGPGTRLLVL.

The rearrangement links TRBV9 to TRBJ2-1; TRBD1 is a possible D gene (5 bases). Trimming pared 4 bases from V and 7 bases from J, leaving 15 bases between. CDR3 length equals 14 residues. The V gene's germline CDR1 is SGDLS and CDR2 YYNGEE. Written as DNA, the CDR3 is TGTGCCAGCAGCCCCAGCAGGGCCTTAAATGAGCAGTTCTTC. Amino acids: CASSPSRALNEQFF.

In DNA, the CDR3 is TGCGCCAGCAGCCACCCCCCGGGAGAAAGAACTGAAGCTTTCTTT. It codes for CASSHPPGERTEAFF. The chain has TRBV4-1 and TRBJ1-1; D unresolved. Trimming stripped 3 bases from V and 5 bases from J, with 16 bases between. The germline V gene has CDR1 MGHRA and CDR2 YSYEKL. This CDR3 spans 15 amino acids.

This sequence joins TRBV5-4 and TRBJ2-7; TRBD2 is a possible D gene (6 bases). Deletions cut 4 bases from V and 2 bases from J, with 13 bases between. Germline V CDR1 and CDR2: SGHNT, YYREEE (reference sequence). This CDR3 has 14 amino acids. The CDR3 DNA sequence: TGTGCCAGCAGCGTGAGGGACTCAGCCTACGAGCAGTACGTC. Protein product: CASSVRDSAYEQYV.

This clone was observed a handful of times. The chain recombines TRBV6-1 with TRBJ1-2; D is possibly TRBD1 (6 bases). The CDR3 runs 18 residues. Germline loops: CDR1 MNHNS, CDR2 SASEGT. V was pared by 0 bases and J by 0 bases, with 17 bases between. CDR3 loop: CASSEALGGLTANYGYTF. The CDR3 coding sequence is TGTGCCAGCAGTGAAGCGCTAGGGGGGCTAACCGCTAACTATGGCTACACCTTC.

In its sample, this clone was seen a few times. This sequence joins TRBV15 and TRBJ2-5; 7 nucleotides line up with TRBD1. Germline V gives CDR1 LNHNV, CDR2 YYDKDF (reference sequence). The CDR3 length is 14 residues. After removal of 0 bases from V and 4 bases from J, the junction contained 2 bases not matched to a gene. CDR3 sequence reads: CATSRDRGLETQYF. The CDR3, as DNA: TGTGCCACCAGCAGAGACAGGGGGTTAGAGACCCAGTACTTC.

V is TRBV4-1 and J is TRBJ1-1; unclear D gene. The V and J ends lost 0 bases and 10 bases respectively, with 9 bases between them. Germline V gene data show CDR1 as MGHRA and CDR2 as YSYEKL. The CDR3 totals 12 residues. The CDR3 DNA reads as TGCGCCAGCAGCCAAGATAAACTAGGAGCTTTCTTT. It codes for CASSQDKLGAFF.

The chain combines TRBV5-4 with TRBJ2-1; D is uncertain. V was clipped by 3 bases and J by 4 bases, with 11 bases between them. Germline loops: CDR1 SGHNT, CDR2 YYREEE (reference sequence). CDR3 length equals 14 residues. The CDR3 sequence: CASSSSDQYNEQFF. Written as DNA, the CDR3 is TGTGCCAGCAGCTCCTCGGACCAGTACAATGAGCAGTTCTTC. The whole variable domain, filled in from reference TRBV5-4 and TRBJ2-1, reads ETGVTQSPTHLIKTRGQQVTLRCSSQSGHNTVSWYQQALGQGPQFIFQYYREEENGRGNFPPRFSGLQFPNYSSELNVNALELDDSALYLCASSSSDQYNEQFFGPGTRLTVL.

In regard to this clone: In the same sample, other DNA sequences code for this CDR3. The chain has TRBV2 and TRBJ1-5; 8 bases match TRBD1. This CDR3 spans 14 amino acids. CDR1 and CDR2 (germline): SNHLY, FYNNEI. After removal of 6 bases from V and 2 bases from J, the junction contained 3 bases not matched to a gene. The chain's CDR3 is CASSGQGGNQPQHF. The CDR3 DNA sequence: TGTGCCAGCAGCGGACAGGGAGGCAATCAGCCCCAGCATTTT. Variable domain in full (rest from reference TRBV2 and TRBJ1-5): EPEVTQTPSHQVTQMGQEVILRCVPISNHLYFYWYRQILGQKVEFLVSFYNNEISEKSEIFDDQFSVERPDGSNFTLKIRSTKLEDSAMYFCASSGQGGNQPQHFGDGTRLSIL.